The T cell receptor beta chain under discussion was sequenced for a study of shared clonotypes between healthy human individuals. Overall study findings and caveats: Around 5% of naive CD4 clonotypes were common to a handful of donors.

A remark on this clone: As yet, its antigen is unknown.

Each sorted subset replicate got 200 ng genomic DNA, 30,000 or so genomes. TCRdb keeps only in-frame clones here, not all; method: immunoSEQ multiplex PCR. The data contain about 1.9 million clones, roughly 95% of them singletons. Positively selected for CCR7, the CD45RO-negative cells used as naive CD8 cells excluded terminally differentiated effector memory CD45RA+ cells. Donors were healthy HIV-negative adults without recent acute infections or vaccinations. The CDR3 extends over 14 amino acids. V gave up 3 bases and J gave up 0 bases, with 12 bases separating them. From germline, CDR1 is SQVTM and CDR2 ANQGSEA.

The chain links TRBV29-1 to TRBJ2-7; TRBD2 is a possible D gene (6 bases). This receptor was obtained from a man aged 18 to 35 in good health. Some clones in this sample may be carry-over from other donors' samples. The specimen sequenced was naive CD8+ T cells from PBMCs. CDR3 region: CSVERAGSSYEQYF. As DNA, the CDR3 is TGCAGCGTTGAGCGAGCCGGGAGCTCCTACGAGCAGTACTTC.